The present entry profiles one T cell receptor beta chain with its context. CDR1 and CDR2 from the germline V gene are MNHEY and SVGEGT. V lost 0 bases and J lost 4; bases outside the gene matches: 4. The CDR3 is 15 amino acids. The data derive from a study of blood T cell repertoires in COVID-19. Study details: PBMCs, B-cell-depleted T cells, or T cells provided the cDNA or gDNA that made up the material.

As originally analysed: Quantification of nucleated cells was approximated via reference gene primer amplification. Repertoires were generated with immunoSEQ multiplex PCR, while TCRdb's copy carries only in-frame clones and drops some. V and J calls and clone size come straight from that table; D and trimming were deduced from the DNA. The repertoire holds 100,000 to 140,000 clones, around 92% seen once, with roughly 4.9% in the top ten. V is TRBV6-2 or TRBV6-3 and J is TRBJ2-3; 7 bases fit TRBD2. The TCR sequence derives from a man aged 40-49 years with active or convalescent COVID-19. The sample was peripheral blood. The CDR3 loop reads CASSYSGGGADTQYF. As DNA, the CDR3 is TGTGCCAGCAGTTACTCGGGGGGGGGAGCAGATACGCAGTATTTT.